This entry lists 29 T cell receptor beta chains sequenced from one sample in a study of blood T cell repertoires in COVID-19. Sequencing used immunoSEQ multiplex PCR; TCRdb keeps in-frame clones, though not all of them. This sample has about 130,000 clones, with 70% to 80% found just once. Sequenced input: peripheral blood. These receptor sequences come from a human donor in a cohort sampled during active COVID-19.

This clone was picked up one time. The V call is TRBV13, the J call TRBJ2-7; TRBD2 might be the D (6 bases). The CDR3 runs 13 residues. From germline, CDR1 is PRHDT and CDR2 FYEKMQ (reference sequence). V shed 3 bases and J shed 7 bases, with 13 bases lying between them. Written as DNA, the CDR3 is TGTGCCAGCAGCTTGGGCCGGGACTTAGAGCAGTACTTC. Encoded protein: CASSLGRDLEQYF. Full variable domain (rest looked up from reference TRBV13 and TRBJ2-7): AAGVIQSPRHLIKEKRETATLKCYPIPRHDTVYWYQQGPGQDPQFLISFYEKMQSDKGSIPDRFSAQQFSDYHSELNMSSLELGDSALYFCASSLGRDLEQYFGPGTRLTVT.

This chain links TRBV4-1 with TRBJ1-4; perhaps TRBD1 as D (5 bases). Germline V CDR1 and CDR2: MGHRA, YSYEKL. The V end lost 6 bases, the J end lost 8 bases, and 16 bases lay between the germline ends. This CDR3 contains 14 residues. In DNA, the CDR3 is TGCGCCAGCAGTTCGGGAGGGGCTGGCGAAAAACTGTTTTTT. Its translation: CASSSGGAGEKLFF.

The gene calls are TRBV10-3 and TRBJ2-5; a possible D gene is TRBD2 (6 bases). Germline V CDR1 and CDR2: ENHRY, SYGVKD. Trimming removed 2 bases from V and 5 bases from J, with 12 bases in between. The CDR3 is 14 amino acids. The DNA for the CDR3 is TGTGCCATCAGTGAGAAAGGTCGGGGGGAGACCCAGTACTTC. It encodes CAISEKGRGETQYF.

V gene TRBV5-1 combines with J gene TRBJ1-1, with a possible D match to TRBD1 (5 bases). V dropped 4 bases and J dropped 3 bases, with 13 bases sitting between them. CDR3 length equals 14 residues. Germline CDR1 reads SGHRS; CDR2 reads YFSETQ. The CDR3 spells CASSLSTGDTEAFF. The DNA of the CDR3 is TGCGCCAGCAGCCTGAGCACGGGGGACACTGAAGCTTTCTTT.

The V call is TRBV18, the J call TRBJ2-1, with a tentative D call TRBD1 (7 bases). Trimming stripped 6 bases from V and 8 bases from J, with 14 bases between. The CDR3 extends over 13 amino acids. The germline V gene has CDR1 KGHSH and CDR2 LQKENI. In nucleotides, the CDR3 is TGTGCCAGCTCTGAAGACAGGGAGGATGAGCAGTTCTTC. It specifies CASSEDREDEQFF.

V is TRBV6-6 and J is TRBJ2-7; D remains unclear. The CDR3 spans 13 residues. Between the trimmed V and J ends, which lost 5 bases and 0 bases, there was a span of 8 bases. The germline V gene has CDR1 MNHNY and CDR2 SVGAGI (reference sequence). DNA for the CDR3: TGTGCCAGCAGTCAGAGAGTCTCCTACGAGCAGTACTTC. This sequence encodes CASSQRVSYEQYF.

This clone occurred once. The V and J genes are TRBV19 and TRBJ1-2; D remains ambiguous. The CDR3 covers 14 residues. Germline loops: CDR1 LNHDA, CDR2 SQIVND (reference sequence). V gave up 3 bases and J gave up 8 bases, with 16 bases separating them. CDR3 nucleotide sequence: TGTGCCAGTAGTATCGCGGTGGCAAGTCGCGGCTACACCTTC. It translates to CASSIAVASRGYTF.

The chain links TRBV3-1 (or the pseudogene TRBV3-2) to TRBJ2-7; D is ambiguous. Deletions cut 4 bases from V and 1 base from J, with 8 bases between. Germline V gene sequence: CDR1 LGHDT, CDR2 YNNKEL (reference sequence). The CDR3 spans 13 residues. The DNA for the CDR3 is TGTGCCAGCAGCCCGAAGCTATCCTACGAGCAGTACTTC. The encoded protein is CASSPKLSYEQYF.

This chain uses TRBV6-5 with TRBJ2-2; TRBD1 matches at 8 bases. The CDR3 runs to 15 residues. V shed 0 bases, J shed 7 bases, and the junction held 4 bases outside the gene matches. Looked up from germline, CDR1 is MNHEY and CDR2 is SVGAGI. The CDR3 DNA sequence: TGTGCCAGCAGTTACTCGGACAGGGTGAACGGGGAGCTGTTTTTT. Translated, it gives CASSYSDRVNGELFF.

The chain joins TRBV6-1 to TRBJ1-1; D is unclear. Deletions cut 2 bases from V and 0 bases from J, with 7 bases between. Germline CDR1 MNHNS, CDR2 SASEGT. CDR3 length: 14 residues. This CDR3 reads CASSEIELNTEAFF. CDR3 bases: TGTGCCAGCAGTGAAATAGAGCTGAACACTGAAGCTTTCTTT.

The CDR3 bases are TGTGCCAGCAGCTCTGGACTCTACAATGAGCAGTTCTTC. Encoded protein: CASSSGLYNEQFF. This sequence joins TRBV7-9 and TRBJ2-1; possibly TRBD2 for D (5 bases). The ends were cut back, 4 bases at V and 3 bases at J, with 7 bases in the middle. The germline V gene has CDR1 SEHNR and CDR2 FQNEAQ (reference sequence). The CDR3 loop spans 13 amino acids.

This rearrangement joins TRBV5-4 to TRBJ2-5; TRBD1 matches at 8 bases. This CDR3 is built from 13 residues. The V gene end was trimmed by 5 bases and the J gene end by 3 bases; junction bases not matched to a gene: 3. Germline-derived CDR1 and CDR2 are SGHNT and YYREEE (reference sequence). CDR3 loop: CASRSDREETQYF. The CDR3 coding sequence is TGTGCCAGCAGATCGGACAGGGAAGAGACCCAGTACTTC. Variable domain in full (rest from reference TRBV5-4 and TRBJ2-5): ETGVTQSPTHLIKTRGQQVTLRCSSQSGHNTVSWYQQALGQGPQFIFQYYREEENGRGNFPPRFSGLQFPNYSSELNVNALELDDSALYLCASRSDREETQYFGPGTRLLVL.

This clone has just one count. The chain uses TRBV19 and TRBJ2-7, with a possible D match to TRBD1 (6 bases). This CDR3 has 13 residues. The V end lost 3 bases, the J end lost 3 bases, and 9 bases lay between the germline ends. Germline values: CDR1 LNHDA, CDR2 SQIVND (reference sequence). The CDR3 region has the DNA TGTGCCAGTAGTATTCAGGGGCTCTACGAGCAGTACTTC. It specifies CASSIQGLYEQYF. Based on the CDR3 plus reference TRBV19 and TRBJ2-7, the full variable domain is DGGITQSPKYLFRKEGQNVTLSCEQNLNHDAMYWYRQDPGQGLRLIYYSQIVNDFQKGDIAEGYSVSREKKESFPLTVTSAQKNPTAFYLCASSIQGLYEQYFGPGTRLTVT.

The count of this clone is one. The chain links TRBV29-1 to TRBJ2-5; 8 nucleotides agree with TRBD1. From germline, CDR1 is SQVTM and CDR2 ANQGSEA. This CDR3 is built from 14 residues. The trim removed 0 bases at V and 5 bases at J, leaving 5 bases unmatched. CDR3 nucleotides: TGCAGCGTTGAAGAGCAGGGGGCTGGGGAGACCCAGTACTTC. Protein product: CSVEEQGAGETQYF.

The chain is built from TRBV30 and TRBJ1-2; a weak D match, TRBD1 (6 bases). There are 11 residues in the CDR3. V was cut by 3 bases and J by 8 bases, with 10 bases left in between. The germline CDR1 and CDR2 sequences are GTSNPN and SVGIG (reference sequence). In DNA, the CDR3 is TGTGCCTGGAGCCAGGGGCTCGGCTACACCTTC. Translating it yields CAWSQGLGYTF. The full variable domain, rest sourced from reference TRBV30 and TRBJ1-2, is SQTIHQWPATLVQPVGSPLSLECTVEGTSNPNLYWYRQAAGRGLQLLFYSVGIGQISSEVPQNLSASRPQDRQFILSSKKLLLSDSGFYLCAWSQGLGYTFGSGTRLTVV.

This chain uses TRBV5-1 with TRBJ2-5; D ambiguous. Germline-derived CDR1 and CDR2 are SGHRS and YFSETQ. V was cut by 2 bases and J by 0 bases, with 8 bases left in between. This CDR3 region has 14 residues. The CDR3 here is CASSFLTDQETQYF. The CDR3 DNA sequence: TGCGCCAGCAGCTTCTTAACAGACCAAGAGACCCAGTACTTC.

This clone was seen more than once but under ten times. The J gene is TRBJ1-3, the V gene TRBV5-4, with 7 positions matching TRBD1. CDR3 size: 17 residues. V dropped 1 base and J dropped 0; count of bases not matched to a gene: 7. Germline V gene lookup returns CDR1 SGHNT and CDR2 YYREEE (reference sequence). CDR3 sequence reads: CASSLWDRSFSGNTIYF. The DNA of the CDR3 is TGTGCCAGCAGCTTGTGGGACAGATCATTCTCTGGAAACACCATATATTTT. Supplemented by reference TRBV5-4 and TRBJ1-3, the full variable domain reads ETGVTQSPTHLIKTRGQQVTLRCSSQSGHNTVSWYQQALGQGPQFIFQYYREEENGRGNFPPRFSGLQFPNYSSELNVNALELDDSALYLCASSLWDRSFSGNTIYFGEGSWLTVV.

The rearrangement uses TRBV2 and TRBJ2-5; TRBD1 agrees at 10 bases. The CDR3 has 14 residues. J lost 5 bases, V lost 8 bases, and 8 bases had no gene match. Germline values: CDR1 SNHLY, CDR2 FYNNEI. CDR3 sequence: CASSPDRGYETQYF. The CDR3 coding sequence is TGTGCCAGCTCCCCGGACAGGGGGTACGAGACCCAGTACTTC.

V and J are TRBV7-9 and TRBJ2-6; D unresolved. The germline V and J ends were trimmed by 6 bases and 0 bases, with 18 bases remaining between them. The CDR3 spans 18 residues. Germline V gene data show CDR1 as SEHNR and CDR2 as FQNEAQ (reference sequence). The CDR3 protein is CASSPRWFHSSGANVLTF. The CDR3 nucleotides read TGTGCCAGCAGTCCCCGTTGGTTTCACAGCTCTGGGGCCAACGTCCTGACTTTC.

This sequence joins TRBV27 and TRBJ1-5; perhaps TRBD1 as D (5 bases). Between the trimmed V and J ends, which lost 5 bases and 0 bases, there was a span of 11 bases. CDR1 and CDR2 (germline): MNHEY, SMNVEV (reference sequence). The CDR3 contains 15 residues. The CDR3 DNA reads TGTGCCAGCAGTACCCGGGGGTATAGCAATCAGCCCCAGCATTTT. This sequence encodes CASSTRGYSNQPQHF.

This clone was observed a few times. This chain links TRBV19 with TRBJ1-5; D uncertain. Trimming pared 3 bases from V and 2 bases from J, leaving 8 bases between. The CDR3 extends over 14 amino acids. Germline V lookup: CDR1 LNHDA, CDR2 SQIVND (reference sequence). The CDR3 loop reads CASSILTGNQPQHF. The CDR3 bases are TGTGCCAGTAGTATTCTAACAGGCAATCAGCCCCAGCATTTT.

This rearrangement joins TRBV7-8 to TRBJ2-7; 11 bases agree with TRBD2. The J segment lost 1 base and the V segment lost 5 bases, leaving 7 bases of the junction unmatched. The germline V gene encodes CDR1 SGHVS and CDR2 FQNEAQ. The CDR3 consists of 16 residues. The CDR3 coding sequence is TGTGCCAGCAGCCCCCAGACTAGCGGGGTTTCCTACGAGCAGTACTTC. As protein: CASSPQTSGVSYEQYF.

This clone was detected a few times. The V and J genes are TRBV6-5 and TRBJ2-1; 7 bases fit TRBD1. V dropped 5 bases and J dropped 5; count of bases not matched to a gene: 6. CDR1 and CDR2 (germline): MNHEY, SVGAGI. The CDR3 is made up of 14 amino acids. DNA of the CDR3: TGTGCCAGCAGTCCGACAGGGACCGACAATGAGCAGTTCTTC. This translates into CASSPTGTDNEQFF.

This chain uses TRBV6-5 with TRBJ1-5, with D unresolved. This CDR3 contains 13 residues. Germline CDR1 reads MNHEY; CDR2 reads SVGAGI. Trimming removed 7 bases at V and 0 bases at J, with 7 bases between. CDR3 amino acids: CASTLVSNQPQHF. The CDR3, as DNA: TGTGCCAGCACCCTAGTTAGCAATCAGCCCCAGCATTTT.

The V call is TRBV7-8, the J call TRBJ2-5, with no clear D. V dropped 6 bases and J dropped 2 bases, with 10 bases sitting between them. In germline, CDR1 is SGHVS, CDR2 FQNEAQ. CDR3 length: 13 residues. The DNA of the CDR3 is TGTGCCAGCAGAATGTCACGGCAAGAGACCCAGTACTTC. This sequence encodes CASRMSRQETQYF.

This clone was seen a handful of times. The rearrangement joins TRBV5-1 to TRBJ2-7, with 7 bases fitting TRBD1. Germline CDR1 and CDR2: SGHRS and YFSETQ. The CDR3 has 14 amino acids. V gave up 0 bases and J gave up 5 bases; unmatched junction bases: 5. CDR3 sequence (DNA): TGCGCCAGCAGCTTGGATAGGACAGGCGACGAGCAGTACTTC. The encoded protein is CASSLDRTGDEQYF. Full variable domain (rest looked up from reference TRBV5-1 and TRBJ2-7): KAGVTQTPRYLIKTRGQQVTLSCSPISGHRSVSWYQQTPGQGLQFLFEYFSETQRNKGNFPGRFSGRQFSNSRSEMNVSTLELGDSALYLCASSLDRTGDEQYFGPGTRLTVT.

The V and J genes are TRBV15 and TRBJ1-6, with TRBD1 identical over 9 bases. This CDR3 region has 15 residues. J lost 7 bases, V lost 6 bases, and 7 bases had no gene match. Germline loops: CDR1 LNHNV, CDR2 YYDKDF (reference sequence). DNA of the CDR3: TGTGCCACCAGTTTCTCCGGACAGGGGAATTCACCCCTCCACTTT. Translation gives CATSFSGQGNSPLHF.

The V and J genes are TRBV15 and TRBJ2-7, with 8 bases identical to TRBD2. In germline, CDR1 is LNHNV, CDR2 YYDKDF (reference sequence). The CDR3 has 16 residues. V lost 1 base to trimming and J lost 3 bases; unmatched junction nucleotides: 8. CDR3 loop: CATSRAPPSGGYEQYF. The CDR3 region has the DNA TGTGCCACCAGCAGAGCGCCCCCCAGCGGGGGCTACGAGCAGTACTTC. Full variable domain (missing parts from reference TRBV15 and TRBJ2-7): DAMVIQNPRYQVTQFGKPVTLSCSQTLNHNVMYWYQQKSSQAPKLLFHYYDKDFNNEADTPDNFQSRRPNTSFCFLDIRSPGLGDTAMYLCATSRAPPSGGYEQYFGPGTRLTVT.

The V gene is TRBV18, the J gene TRBJ2-5; 8 bases agree with TRBD2. Trimming took 3 bases from V and 4 from J; bases not matched to a gene: 7. This CDR3 is built from 15 residues. Germline lookup yields CDR1 KGHSH and CDR2 LQKENI. The DNA of the CDR3 is TGTGCCAGCTCACCGACGGGGGGGGCAGGAGAGACCCAGTACTTC. Translation gives CASSPTGGAGETQYF.